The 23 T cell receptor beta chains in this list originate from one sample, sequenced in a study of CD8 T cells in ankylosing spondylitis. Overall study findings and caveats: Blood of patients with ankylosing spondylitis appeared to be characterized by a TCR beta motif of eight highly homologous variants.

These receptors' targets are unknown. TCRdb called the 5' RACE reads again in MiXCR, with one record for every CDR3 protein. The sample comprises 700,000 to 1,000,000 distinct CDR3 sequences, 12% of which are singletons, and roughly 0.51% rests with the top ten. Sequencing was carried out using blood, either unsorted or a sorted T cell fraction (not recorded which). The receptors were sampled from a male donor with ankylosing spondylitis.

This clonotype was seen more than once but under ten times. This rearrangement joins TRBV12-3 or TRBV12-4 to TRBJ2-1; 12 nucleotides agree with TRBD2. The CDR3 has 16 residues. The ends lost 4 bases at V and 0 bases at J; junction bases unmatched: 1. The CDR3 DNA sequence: TGTGCCAGCAGTTGGACTAGCGGGATCTCCTACAATGAGCAGTTCTTC. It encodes CASSWTSGISYNEQFF.

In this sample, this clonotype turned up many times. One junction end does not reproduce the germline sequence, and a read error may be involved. In DNA, the CDR3 is TGCGCCAGCAGCGTCGACTCTAACTATGGCTACACCTTC. It encodes CASSVDSNYGYTF. The chain employs TRBV9 and TRBJ1-2; D remains ambiguous. Germline CDR1 and CDR2: SGDLS and YYNGEE. This CDR3 is 13 amino acids long.

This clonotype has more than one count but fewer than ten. As DNA, the CDR3 is TGTGCCAGCAGCAGAACAAGGTACCAAGAGACCCAGTACTTC. Translated: CASSRTRYQETQYF. The chain uses TRBV7-2 and TRBJ2-5, with no clear D. There are 14 residues in the CDR3. Trimming took 5 bases from V and 0 from J, leaving 10 bases between them. Germline values: CDR1 SGHTA, CDR2 FQGNSA.

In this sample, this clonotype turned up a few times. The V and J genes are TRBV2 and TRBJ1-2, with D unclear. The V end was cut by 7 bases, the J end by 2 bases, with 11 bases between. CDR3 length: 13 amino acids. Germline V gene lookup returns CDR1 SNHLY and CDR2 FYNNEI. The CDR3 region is CASTERWNYGYTF. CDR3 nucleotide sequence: TGTGCCAGCACCGAAAGGTGGAACTATGGCTACACCTTC.

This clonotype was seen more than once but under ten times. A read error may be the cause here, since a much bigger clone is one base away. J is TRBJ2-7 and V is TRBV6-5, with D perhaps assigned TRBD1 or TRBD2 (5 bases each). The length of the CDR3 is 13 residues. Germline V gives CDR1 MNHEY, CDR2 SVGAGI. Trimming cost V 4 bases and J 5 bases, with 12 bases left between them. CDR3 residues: CASSFPGTDEQYF. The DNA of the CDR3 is TGTGCCAGCAGTTTCCCCGGGACCGACGAGCAGTACTTC.

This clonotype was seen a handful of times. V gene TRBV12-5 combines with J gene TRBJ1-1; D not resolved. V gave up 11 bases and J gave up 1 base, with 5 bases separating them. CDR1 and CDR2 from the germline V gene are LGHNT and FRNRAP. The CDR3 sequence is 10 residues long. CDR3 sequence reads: CAGSNTEAFF. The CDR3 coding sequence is TGTGCTGGCTCGAACACTGAAGCTTTCTTT.

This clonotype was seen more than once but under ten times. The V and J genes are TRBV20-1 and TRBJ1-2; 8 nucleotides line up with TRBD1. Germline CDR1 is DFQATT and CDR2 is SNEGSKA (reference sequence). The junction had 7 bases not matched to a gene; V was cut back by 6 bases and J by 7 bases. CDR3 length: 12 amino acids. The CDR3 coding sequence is TGCAGTGCGCGACAGGGGCGCGGTGGCTACACCTTC. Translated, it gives CSARQGRGGYTF.

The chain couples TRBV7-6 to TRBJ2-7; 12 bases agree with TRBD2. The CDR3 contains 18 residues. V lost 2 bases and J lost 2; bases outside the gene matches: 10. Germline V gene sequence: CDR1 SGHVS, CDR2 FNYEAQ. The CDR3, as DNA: TGTGCCAGCAGCTTAAGAGGTCGGACTAGCGGGGAAACCTACGAGCAGTACTTC. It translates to CASSLRGRTSGETYEQYF. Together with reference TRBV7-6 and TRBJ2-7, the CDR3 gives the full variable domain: GAGVSQSPRYKVTKRGQDVALRCDPISGHVSLYWYRQALGQGPEFLTYFNYEAQQDKSGLPNDRFSAERPEGSISTLTIQRTEQRDSAMYRCASSLRGRTSGETYEQYFGPGTRLTVT.

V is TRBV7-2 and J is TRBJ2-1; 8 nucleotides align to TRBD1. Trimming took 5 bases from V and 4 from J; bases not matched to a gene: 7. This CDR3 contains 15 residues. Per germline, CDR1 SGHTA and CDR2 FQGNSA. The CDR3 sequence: CASSRNRGKYNEQFF. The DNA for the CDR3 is TGTGCCAGCAGCCGTAACAGGGGGAAGTACAATGAGCAGTTCTTC.

CDR3 bases: TGTGCCAGCAGCCAAGTGGGTACGGGGGAGCAGTACTTC. Translating gives CASSQVGTGEQYF. The chain has TRBV14 and TRBJ2-7, with D maybe TRBD2 (5 bases). Trimming took off 1 base at V and 7 bases at J, with 11 bases between the two ends. Germline loops: CDR1 SGHDN, CDR2 FVKESK. CDR3 length: 13 residues.

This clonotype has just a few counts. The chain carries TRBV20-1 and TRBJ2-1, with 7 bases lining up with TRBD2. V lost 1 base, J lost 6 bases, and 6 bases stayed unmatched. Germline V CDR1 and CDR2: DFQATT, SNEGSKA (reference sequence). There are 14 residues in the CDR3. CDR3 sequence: CSARAGTIGNEQFF. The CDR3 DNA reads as TGCAGTGCTAGAGCTGGGACTATCGGCAATGAGCAGTTCTTC.

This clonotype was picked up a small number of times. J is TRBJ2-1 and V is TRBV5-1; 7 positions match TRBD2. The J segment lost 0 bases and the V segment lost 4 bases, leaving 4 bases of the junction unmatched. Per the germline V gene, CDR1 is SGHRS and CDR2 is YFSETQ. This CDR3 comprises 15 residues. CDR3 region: CASSRIAGSYNEQFF. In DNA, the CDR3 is TGCGCCAGCAGCCGGATAGCGGGCTCCTACAATGAGCAGTTCTTC.

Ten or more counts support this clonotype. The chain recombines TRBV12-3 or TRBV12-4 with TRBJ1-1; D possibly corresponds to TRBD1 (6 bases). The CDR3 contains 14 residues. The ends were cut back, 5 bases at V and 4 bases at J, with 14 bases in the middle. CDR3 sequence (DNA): TGTGCCAGCAGTATACAGGGAAAGGGCACTGAAGCTTTCTTT. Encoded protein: CASSIQGKGTEAFF.

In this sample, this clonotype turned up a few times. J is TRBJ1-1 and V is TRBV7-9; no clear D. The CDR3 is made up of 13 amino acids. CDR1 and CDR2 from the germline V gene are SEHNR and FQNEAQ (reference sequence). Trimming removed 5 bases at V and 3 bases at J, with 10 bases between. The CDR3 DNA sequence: TGTGCCAGCAGCCCGCTTGGGGACACTGAAGCTTTCTTT. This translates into CASSPLGDTEAFF.

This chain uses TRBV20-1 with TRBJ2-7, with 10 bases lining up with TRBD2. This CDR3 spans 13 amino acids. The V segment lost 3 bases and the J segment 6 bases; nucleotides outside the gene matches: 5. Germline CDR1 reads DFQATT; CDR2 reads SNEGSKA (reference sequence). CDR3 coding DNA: TGCAGTGCTAGTCTAGCGGGAGAAGTCGAGCAGTACTTC. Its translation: CSASLAGEVEQYF.

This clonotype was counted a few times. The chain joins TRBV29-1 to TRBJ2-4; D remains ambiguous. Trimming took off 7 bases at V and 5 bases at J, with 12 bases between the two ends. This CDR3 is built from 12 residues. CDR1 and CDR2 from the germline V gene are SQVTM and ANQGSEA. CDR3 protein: CSARGVQNIQYF. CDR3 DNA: TGCAGCGCAAGAGGCGTTCAAAACATTCAGTACTTC.

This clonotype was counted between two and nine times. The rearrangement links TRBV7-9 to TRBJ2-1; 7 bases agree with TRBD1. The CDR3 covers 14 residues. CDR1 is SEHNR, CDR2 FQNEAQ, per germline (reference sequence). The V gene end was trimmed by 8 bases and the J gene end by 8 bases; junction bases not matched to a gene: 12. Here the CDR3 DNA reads TGTGCCAGCGGCGACAGGGATTTTTTCGATGAGCAGTTCTTC. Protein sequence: CASGDRDFFDEQFF. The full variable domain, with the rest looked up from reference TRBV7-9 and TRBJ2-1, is DTGVSQNPRHKITKRGQNVTFRCDPISEHNRLYWYRQTLGQGPEFLTYFQNEAQLEKSRLLSDRFSAERPKGSFSTLEIQRTEQGDSAMYLCASGDRDFFDEQFFGPGTRLTVL.

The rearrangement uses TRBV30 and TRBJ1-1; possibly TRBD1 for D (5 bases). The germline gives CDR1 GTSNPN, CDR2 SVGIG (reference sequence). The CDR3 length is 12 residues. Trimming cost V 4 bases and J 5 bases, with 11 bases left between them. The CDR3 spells CAWTGLGTEAFF. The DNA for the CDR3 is TGTGCCTGGACAGGGTTGGGGACTGAAGCTTTCTTT. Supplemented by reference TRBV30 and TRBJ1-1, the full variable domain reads SQTIHQWPATLVQPVGSPLSLECTVEGTSNPNLYWYRQAAGRGLQLLFYSVGIGQISSEVPQNLSASRPQDRQFILSSKKLLLSDSGFYLCAWTGLGTEAFFGQGTRLTVV.

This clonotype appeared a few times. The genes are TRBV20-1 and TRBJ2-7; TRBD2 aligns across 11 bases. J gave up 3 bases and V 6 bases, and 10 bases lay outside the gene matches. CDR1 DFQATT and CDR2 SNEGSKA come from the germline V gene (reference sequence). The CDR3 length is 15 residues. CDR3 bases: TGCAGTGCGACCTCGGGACTAGCGGTTATCTACGAGCAGTACTTC. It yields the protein CSATSGLAVIYEQYF.

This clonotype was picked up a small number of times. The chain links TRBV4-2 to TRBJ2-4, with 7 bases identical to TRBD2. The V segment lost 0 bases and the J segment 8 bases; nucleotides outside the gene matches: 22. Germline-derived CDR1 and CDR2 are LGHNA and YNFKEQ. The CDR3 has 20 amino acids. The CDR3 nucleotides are TGTGCCAGCAGCCAAGAATGGGGGTCTGGTCTAGCGGCCCGAGGGGACATTCAGTACTTC. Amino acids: CASSQEWGSGLAARGDIQYF.

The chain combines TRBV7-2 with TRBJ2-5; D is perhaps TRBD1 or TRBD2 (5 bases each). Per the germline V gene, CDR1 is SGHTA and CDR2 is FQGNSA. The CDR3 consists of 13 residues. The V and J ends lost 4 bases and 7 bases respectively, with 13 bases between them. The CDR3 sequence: CASSSGPDGTQYF. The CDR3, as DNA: TGTGCCAGCAGCTCGGGACCGGATGGGACCCAGTACTTC.

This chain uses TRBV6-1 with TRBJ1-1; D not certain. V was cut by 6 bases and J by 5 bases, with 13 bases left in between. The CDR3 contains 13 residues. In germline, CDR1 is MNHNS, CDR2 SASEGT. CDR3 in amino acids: CASRFILGTEAFF. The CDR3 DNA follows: TGTGCCAGCAGATTTATACTGGGGACTGAAGCTTTCTTT.

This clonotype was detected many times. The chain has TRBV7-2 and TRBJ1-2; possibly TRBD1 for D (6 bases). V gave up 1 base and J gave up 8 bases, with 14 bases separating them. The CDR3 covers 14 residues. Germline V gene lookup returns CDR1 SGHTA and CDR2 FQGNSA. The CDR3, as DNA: TGTGCCAGCAGCTTAGTTGATAACACAGGGGGCTACACCTTC. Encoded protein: CASSLVDNTGGYTF.